Below are 5 T cell receptor beta chains sequenced from a single sample in a study of T cell responses to AZD1222 COVID-19 vaccine. The method was immunoSEQ multiplex PCR; TCRdb's version includes in-frame clones alone and lacks a portion of them. The sample contains 150,000 or so clones, 88% of which appear only once. Sample: peripheral blood, taken on day 0 of AZD1222 vaccination. The receptor source for this set is an adult in good health.

The chain recombines TRBV6-5 with TRBJ1-6; 7 nucleotides align to TRBD1. Germline V gene sequence: CDR1 MNHEY, CDR2 SVGAGI. The CDR3 runs 15 residues. V lost 1 base and J lost 6; bases outside the gene matches: 3. For the CDR3, the DNA is TGTGCCAGCAGTTACTATGGGACAGTTAATTCACCCCTCCACTTT. Amino acid sequence: CASSYYGTVNSPLHF.

CDR3 sequence reads: CASSVTGEGYEQYF. The DNA for the CDR3 is TGTGCCAGTAGTGTCACAGGGGAGGGGTACGAGCAGTACTTC. This chain links TRBV19 with TRBJ2-7; D may be TRBD1 or TRBD2 (7 bases each). Looked up from germline, CDR1 is LNHDA and CDR2 is SQIVND (reference sequence). The CDR3 covers 14 residues. Trimming pared 5 bases from V and 4 bases from J, leaving 15 bases between.

The rearrangement uses TRBV2 and TRBJ2-6, with 10 nucleotides matching TRBD1. CDR1 and CDR2 from the germline V gene are SNHLY and FYNNEI. With V trimmed by 10 bases and J by 2 bases, 8 bases remained unmatched. The CDR3 runs to 16 residues. The CDR3 DNA reads TGTGCCATCAAACTGACAGGGGGCGCTGGGGCCAACGTCCTGACTTTC. Protein: CAIKLTGGAGANVLTF. Complete variable domain (other parts from reference TRBV2 and TRBJ2-6): EPEVTQTPSHQVTQMGQEVILRCVPISNHLYFYWYRQILGQKVEFLVSFYNNEISEKSEIFDDQFSVERPDGSNFTLKIRSTKLEDSAMYFCAIKLTGGAGANVLTFGAGSRLTVL.

The J gene is TRBJ1-2, the V gene TRBV19; no clear D. CDR3 length: 12 residues. Deletions cut 7 bases from V and 12 bases from J, with 18 bases between. Germline V gene lookup returns CDR1 LNHDA and CDR2 SQIVND (reference sequence). In DNA, the CDR3 is TGTGCCAGTATGAACCGGGGTTGTGTCGACACCTTC. Amino acid sequence: CASMNRGCVDTF.

The chain joins TRBV2 to TRBJ1-4, with D possibly being TRBD1 (6 bases). Between the trimmed V and J ends, which lost 3 bases and 13 bases, there was a span of 12 bases. There are 12 residues in the CDR3. CDR1 is SNHLY, CDR2 FYNNEI, per germline. The CDR3 loop is CASSERDMALFF. Here the CDR3 DNA reads TGTGCCAGCAGTGAGAGGGACATGGCACTGTTTTTT.